Below, 10 T cell receptor beta chains from the same sample are listed, as sequenced in a study of shared clonotypes between healthy human individuals. Produced via immunoSEQ multiplex PCR; TCRdb's table is partial and in-frame only. The table records about 980,000 clones, approximately 80% of them present only once. The source material was memory CD4+ T cells sorted from blood. Documented subset: CD45RA-negative fraction. These TCRs come from a man aged 18 to 29 in good health.

This chain uses TRBV9 with TRBJ2-3, with D tentatively TRBD2 (6 bases). The CDR3 extends over 14 amino acids. Germline V CDR1 and CDR2: SGDLS, YYNGEE. The V end was cut by 6 bases, the J end by 4 bases, with 15 bases between. The CDR3 region has the DNA TGTGCCAGCAAGAAGGAGTGGGGGGCAGATACGCAGTATTTT. Residues: CASKKEWGADTQYF.

The chain has TRBV5-6 and TRBJ2-1; 9 nucleotides match TRBD2. CDR1 and CDR2 from the germline V gene are SGHDT and YYEEEE. This CDR3 is built from 18 residues. Trimming at V came to 4 bases and at J to 4 bases, leaving 15 bases not matched to a gene. CDR3 residues: CASSPGPSGTRIYNEQFF. CDR3 DNA: TGTGCCAGCAGCCCCGGCCCTAGCGGGACGAGGATATACAATGAGCAGTTCTTC.

The V and J genes are TRBV7-2 and TRBJ1-5; 11 nucleotides align to TRBD1. From germline, CDR1 is SGHTA and CDR2 FQGNSA. V trimming: 5 bases; J trimming: 6 bases; junction bases outside the gene matches: 6. The CDR3 is 15 amino acids. The CDR3 DNA reads TGTGCCAGCAGCACCTGGGACAGGGGGGTTCAGCCCCAGCATTTT. Protein: CASSTWDRGVQPQHF.

The genes are TRBV7-2 and TRBJ1-1; 9 nucleotides match TRBD1. The CDR3 is 15 residues long. In germline, CDR1 is SGHTA, CDR2 FQGNSA. V gave up 1 base and J gave up 7 bases; unmatched junction bases: 7. CDR3 nucleotide sequence: TGTGCCAGCAGCTTAGTTGGACAGGGGATCAGTGAAGCTTTCTTT. It translates to CASSLVGQGISEAFF.

The rearrangement joins TRBV7-9 to TRBJ2-7; 9 bases match TRBD1. There are 16 residues in the CDR3. Germline V CDR1 and CDR2: SEHNR, FQNEAQ (reference sequence). With 4 bases clipped from V and 2 bases from J, the junction kept 9 bases outside the gene matches. The DNA for the CDR3 is TGTGCCAGCAGCTCGCACCCCGGGACAGGGCCCTACGAGCAGTACTTC. Its protein is CASSSHPGTGPYEQYF.

This chain links TRBV28 with TRBJ2-7, with D uncertain. Germline V gives CDR1 MDHEN, CDR2 SYDVKM. V was trimmed by 1 base and J by 0 bases, leaving 7 bases between them. This CDR3 region has 14 residues. For the CDR3, the DNA is TGTGCCAGCAGTTTATTAGGGAACTCCTACGAGCAGTACTTC. This gives the protein CASSLLGNSYEQYF.

This clone was seen only once. This chain connects TRBV6-5 to TRBJ2-7, with D hard to call. The germline V and J ends were trimmed by 0 bases and 1 base, with 10 bases remaining between them. This CDR3 is 15 amino acids long. Germline CDR1 is MNHEY and CDR2 is SVGAGI. The CDR3 nucleotides are TGTGCCAGCAGTTACTCGAATTTAGGGTCCTACGAGCAGTACTTC. Protein sequence: CASSYSNLGSYEQYF.

This chain connects TRBV6-5 to TRBJ1-2; D not certain. Germline V gene lookup returns CDR1 MNHEY and CDR2 SVGAGI. Trimming stripped 2 bases from V and 3 bases from J, with 13 bases between. CDR3 length equals 15 residues. CDR3 bases: TGTGCCAGCAGTTACCGCCAAACGGGTGACTATGGCTACACCTTC. It yields the protein CASSYRQTGDYGYTF.

The chain combines TRBV6-1 with TRBJ1-1; D gene uncertain. Germline V gives CDR1 MNHNS, CDR2 SASEGT. The CDR3 spans 13 residues. Trimming stripped 6 bases from V and 0 bases from J, with 8 bases between. The chain's CDR3 is CASRGEVNTEAFF. The DNA of the CDR3 is TGTGCCAGCAGGGGTGAGGTGAACACTGAAGCTTTCTTT.

V is TRBV6-1 and J is TRBJ1-4; 9 positions match TRBD1. V lost 4 bases and J lost 6; bases outside the gene matches: 3. Germline-derived CDR1 and CDR2 are MNHNS and SASEGT. CDR3 length: 14 amino acids. CDR3: CASSAGQGYEKLFF. The CDR3 nucleotides read TGTGCCAGCAGTGCGGGACAGGGTTATGAAAAACTGTTTTTT.